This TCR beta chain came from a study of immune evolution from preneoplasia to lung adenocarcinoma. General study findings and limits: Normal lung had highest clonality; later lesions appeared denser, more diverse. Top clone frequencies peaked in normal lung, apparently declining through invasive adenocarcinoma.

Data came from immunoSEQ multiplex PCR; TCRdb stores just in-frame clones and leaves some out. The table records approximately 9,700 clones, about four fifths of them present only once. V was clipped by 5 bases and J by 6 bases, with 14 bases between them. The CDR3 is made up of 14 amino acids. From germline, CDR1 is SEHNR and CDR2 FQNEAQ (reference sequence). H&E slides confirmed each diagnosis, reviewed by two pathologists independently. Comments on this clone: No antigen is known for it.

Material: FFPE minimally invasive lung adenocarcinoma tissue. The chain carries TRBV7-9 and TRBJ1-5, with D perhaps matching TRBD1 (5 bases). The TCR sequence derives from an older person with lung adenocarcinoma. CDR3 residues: CASSATGGVQPQHF. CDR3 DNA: TGTGCCAGCAGCGCGACCGGGGGTGTTCAGCCCCAGCATTTT.